The rows below give T cell receptor beta chains drawn from one sample of a study of blood T cell repertoires in COVID-19. TCRdb keeps only in-frame clones here, not all; method: immunoSEQ multiplex PCR. Of over 150,000 clones in the sample, 70% to 90% were seen once. The specimen was peripheral blood. The receptors were gathered from a man aged 55 to 70 with COVID-19, enrolled during active disease. Each CDR3 is given with its conserved first and last residue. A D gene is named only where the DNA matches it firmly. A row's size may be missing; if present it is once, few, many or a size class.

d_gene: TRBD1; abundance: .; v_gene: TRBV5-8; j_gene: TRBJ2-1; CDR3nt: TGTGCCAGCAGCTCAGGGACAGGGGACTACAATGAGCAGTTCTTC; CDR3aa: CASSSGTGDYNEQFF
d_gene: TRBD1; abundance: .; v_gene: TRBV19; j_gene: TRBJ1-6; CDR3nt: TGTGCCAGTAGCGGACAGGGGGCGAGTCTGAATTCACCCCTCCACTTT; CDR3aa: CASSGQGASLNSPLHF
d_gene: .; abundance: .; v_gene: TRBV7-3; j_gene: TRBJ1-2; CDR3nt: TGTGCCAGCAGCTTAGGTCACAGTAGAGGCTACACCTTC; CDR3aa: CASSLGHSRGYTF
d_gene: .; abundance: .; v_gene: TRBV7-6; j_gene: TRBJ1-3; CDR3nt: TGTGCCAGCAGTCCCGGCCAGGGAAACGGGTATGGTGGAAACACCATATATTTT; CDR3aa: CASSPGQGNGYGGNTIYF
d_gene: TRBD2; abundance: once; v_gene: TRBV6-6; j_gene: TRBJ2-1; CDR3nt: TGTACCTCCGGGACTAGCGAAATCAATGAGCAGTTCTTC; CDR3aa: CTSGTSEINEQFF
d_gene: .; abundance: few; v_gene: TRBV28; j_gene: TRBJ1-2; CDR3nt: TGTGCCAGCAGTTCGATTCAGGGATATGGCTACACCTTC; CDR3aa: CASSSIQGYGYTF
d_gene: .; abundance: .; v_gene: TRBV6-5; j_gene: TRBJ2-7; CDR3nt: TGTGCCAGCGGGACATTTCCTTACGAGCAGTACTTC; CDR3aa: CASGTFPYEQYF
d_gene: .; abundance: .; v_gene: TRBV6-5; j_gene: TRBJ1-1; CDR3nt: TGTGCCAGCAGTTACCCTCCTGGGAGCCTGAACACTGAAGCTTTCTTT; CDR3aa: CASSYPPGSLNTEAFF
d_gene: TRBD1; abundance: .; v_gene: TRBV5-4; j_gene: TRBJ1-2; CDR3nt: TGTGCCAGCAGAGCCGGGACAGACAGATTCTATGGCTACACCTTC; CDR3aa: CASRAGTDRFYGYTF
d_gene: TRBD1; abundance: .; v_gene: TRBV27; j_gene: TRBJ2-2; CDR3nt: TGTGCCAGCAGTTCCCCCGTGGGGACAGGGAACACCGGGGAGCTGTTTTTT; CDR3aa: CASSSPVGTGNTGELFF
d_gene: .; abundance: .; v_gene: TRBV5-1; j_gene: TRBJ1-2; CDR3nt: TGCGCCAGCAGCCGAACAGGGATTAACTATGGCTACACCTTC; CDR3aa: CASSRTGINYGYTF
d_gene: .; abundance: .; v_gene: TRBV9; j_gene: TRBJ2-3; CDR3nt: TGTGCCAGCAGCGTATCGGGCGCGGGAGATACGCAGTATTTT; CDR3aa: CASSVSGAGDTQYF
d_gene: TRBD1; abundance: .; v_gene: TRBV28; j_gene: TRBJ1-5; CDR3nt: TGTGCCAGCAGTTTAAGCTCCGGGACAGTGATTAATCAGCCCCAGCATTTT; CDR3aa: CASSLSSGTVINQPQHF
d_gene: .; abundance: .; v_gene: TRBV3-1/TRBV3-2; j_gene: TRBJ1-2; CDR3nt: TGTGCCAGCAGCCAGCATTCCATGAGCGGTAACTATGGCTACACCTTC; CDR3aa: CASSQHSMSGNYGYTF
d_gene: TRBD1; abundance: .; v_gene: TRBV23-1; j_gene: TRBJ2-7; CDR3nt: TGCGCCAGCTACGTTCGGGACAGGGATCACGAGCAGTACTTC; CDR3aa: CASYVRDRDHEQYF
d_gene: .; abundance: .; v_gene: TRBV5-1; j_gene: TRBJ1-2; CDR3nt: TGCGCCAGCAGCACCCGACAGGATTATGGCTACACCTTC; CDR3aa: CASSTRQDYGYTF
d_gene: .; abundance: .; v_gene: TRBV6-1; j_gene: TRBJ1-3; CDR3nt: TGTGCCAGCAGTGAAGACGCAGGGGCTGGAAACACCATATATTTT; CDR3aa: CASSEDAGAGNTIYF
d_gene: .; abundance: .; v_gene: TRBV29-1; j_gene: TRBJ1-1; CDR3nt: TGCAGCGCAAGACACGGGGAGTGGACTGAAGCTTTCTTT; CDR3aa: CSARHGEWTEAFF
d_gene: .; abundance: once; v_gene: TRBV4-1; j_gene: TRBJ1-1; CDR3nt: TGCGCCAGCAGCAATCCGACAAGTAGGACTGAAGCTTTCTTT; CDR3aa: CASSNPTSRTEAFF
d_gene: .; abundance: few; v_gene: TRBV28; j_gene: TRBJ1-2; CDR3nt: TGTGCCAGCAGTTTTCTCTATGGCTACACCTTC; CDR3aa: CASSFLYGYTF
d_gene: .; abundance: few; v_gene: TRBV28; j_gene: TRBJ1-2; CDR3nt: TGTGCCAGCAGTTATGGGGCCAGGGCTTATGGCTACACCTTC; CDR3aa: CASSYGARAYGYTF
d_gene: .; abundance: .; v_gene: TRBV12-3/TRBV12-4; j_gene: TRBJ2-1; CDR3nt: TGTGCCAGCAGCCCTAGTAATGAGCAGTTCTTC; CDR3aa: CASSPSNEQFF
d_gene: .; abundance: .; v_gene: TRBV28; j_gene: TRBJ1-1; CDR3nt: TGTGCCAGCAGTTCGACAGTCTATGAAGCTTTCTTT; CDR3aa: CASSSTVYEAFF
d_gene: .; abundance: .; v_gene: TRBV28; j_gene: TRBJ1-2; CDR3nt: TGTGCCAGCAGTTCAGGGTATGGCTACACCTTC; CDR3aa: CASSSGYGYTF
d_gene: TRBD1; abundance: .; v_gene: TRBV9; j_gene: TRBJ1-4; CDR3nt: TGTGCCAGCAGCGCCACAGGGGTAGGGAATGAAAAACTGTTTTTT; CDR3aa: CASSATGVGNEKLFF
d_gene: .; abundance: .; v_gene: TRBV19; j_gene: TRBJ1-5; CDR3nt: TGTGCCAGTAGACCACGGGAAAGAGGTCAGCCCCAGCATTTT; CDR3aa: CASRPRERGQPQHF
d_gene: TRBD2; abundance: .; v_gene: TRBV7-9; j_gene: TRBJ2-3; CDR3nt: TGTGCCAGCAGCGCCATAGCGGGTGACACAGATACGCAGTATTTT; CDR3aa: CASSAIAGDTDTQYF
d_gene: TRBD2; abundance: .; v_gene: TRBV7-2; j_gene: TRBJ2-1; CDR3nt: TGTGCCAGCAGCTTAGATTCTAGCGGGGGATACAATGAGCAGTTCTTC; CDR3aa: CASSLDSSGGYNEQFF
d_gene: .; abundance: .; v_gene: TRBV4-3; j_gene: TRBJ1-2; CDR3nt: TGCGCCAGCAGCCAAGATCGGGCGCGGGGGAACTATGGCTACACCTTC; CDR3aa: CASSQDRARGNYGYTF
d_gene: .; abundance: .; v_gene: TRBV25-1; j_gene: TRBJ1-1; CDR3nt: TGTGCCAGCAGTGCAGGGATTACTAACACTGAAGCTTTCTTT; CDR3aa: CASSAGITNTEAFF
d_gene: .; abundance: .; v_gene: TRBV6-6; j_gene: TRBJ1-5; CDR3nt: TGTGCCAGCAGTTACTACGGGGTGCAACAGCCCCAGCATTTT; CDR3aa: CASSYYGVQQPQHF
d_gene: TRBD1; abundance: .; v_gene: TRBV5-1; j_gene: TRBJ1-3; CDR3nt: TGCGCCAGCAGTAGACAGGGAAGCTCTGGAAACACCATATATTTT; CDR3aa: CASSRQGSSGNTIYF
d_gene: TRBD1; abundance: few; v_gene: TRBV10-2; j_gene: TRBJ1-5; CDR3nt: TGCGCCAGCAGGAGAGGACAGGGGAATCAGCCCCAGCATTTT; CDR3aa: CASRRGQGNQPQHF
d_gene: .; abundance: once; v_gene: TRBV19; j_gene: TRBJ1-1; CDR3nt: TGTGCCAGTAGTATCGGGGAGTTGAACACTGAAGCTTTCTTT; CDR3aa: CASSIGELNTEAFF
d_gene: TRBD1; abundance: .; v_gene: TRBV23-1; j_gene: TRBJ1-1; CDR3nt: TGCGCCAGCAGTCTTCGACAGGGGGCTTATGAAGCTTTCTTT; CDR3aa: CASSLRQGAYEAFF
d_gene: .; abundance: .; v_gene: TRBV4-2; j_gene: TRBJ2-7; CDR3nt: TGTGCCAGCAGCCAAGCCGAAAACGCCCAGACATCCTACGAGCAGTACTTC; CDR3aa: CASSQAENAQTSYEQYF
d_gene: .; abundance: few; v_gene: TRBV5-8; j_gene: TRBJ1-2; CDR3nt: TGTGCCAGCAGCTTGGATGCCAGATACTATGGCTACACCTTC; CDR3aa: CASSLDARYYGYTF
d_gene: TRBD1; abundance: few; v_gene: TRBV19; j_gene: TRBJ1-2; CDR3nt: TGTGCCAGTAGTGGGGGACAGGGGTCGGGTGGCTACACCTTC; CDR3aa: CASSGGQGSGGYTF
d_gene: .; abundance: .; v_gene: TRBV7-2; j_gene: TRBJ2-3; CDR3nt: TGTGCCAGCAGCTTCTTACCGGGACTCCGAGATACGCAGTATTTT; CDR3aa: CASSFLPGLRDTQYF
d_gene: TRBD1; abundance: .; v_gene: TRBV4-2; j_gene: TRBJ1-3; CDR3nt: TGTGCCAGCAGCCCTGGACAGGGGGCTTCTGGAAACACCATATATTTT; CDR3aa: CASSPGQGASGNTIYF
d_gene: TRBD2; abundance: .; v_gene: TRBV3-1/TRBV3-2; j_gene: TRBJ2-7; CDR3nt: TGTGCCAGCAGCTCAAACAGCGGGGGCCAGGGGTACGAGCAGTACTTC; CDR3aa: CASSSNSGGQGYEQYF
d_gene: .; abundance: once; v_gene: TRBV7-3; j_gene: TRBJ2-6; CDR3nt: TGTGCCAGCAGCTTAAACGTCCAGGGCGCTGGGGCCAACGTCCTGACTTTC; CDR3aa: CASSLNVQGAGANVLTF
d_gene: TRBD1; abundance: .; v_gene: TRBV2; j_gene: TRBJ2-2; CDR3nt: TGTGCCAGCAGCGGGGACAGGGGGTACACCGGGGAGCTGTTTTTT; CDR3aa: CASSGDRGYTGELFF
d_gene: .; abundance: .; v_gene: TRBV18; j_gene: TRBJ1-2; CDR3nt: TGTGCCAGCTCACCACCCGGTCCCAGGGGAAACTATGGCTACACCTTC; CDR3aa: CASSPPGPRGNYGYTF
d_gene: .; abundance: .; v_gene: TRBV15; j_gene: TRBJ2-7; CDR3nt: TGTGCCACCAGCAGGGCGGGATCCGGGGGCTACGAGCAGTACTTC; CDR3aa: CATSRAGSGGYEQYF
d_gene: .; abundance: .; v_gene: TRBV5-1; j_gene: TRBJ2-1; CDR3nt: TGCGCCAGCAGCCAGCCAATAAGTAAGACTAATGAGCAGTTCTTC; CDR3aa: CASSQPISKTNEQFF
d_gene: TRBD2; abundance: .; v_gene: TRBV6-2/TRBV6-3; j_gene: TRBJ2-5; CDR3nt: TGTGCCAGCAGTTACTCCTTCGGGACTAGCGGGAGGCAAGAGACCCAGTACTTC; CDR3aa: CASSYSFGTSGRQETQYF
d_gene: .; abundance: .; v_gene: TRBV11-3; j_gene: TRBJ1-1; CDR3nt: TGTGCCAGCAGCTTAGACTCCGACAGAGAAGCTTTCTTT; CDR3aa: CASSLDSDREAFF
d_gene: TRBD1; abundance: .; v_gene: TRBV4-3; j_gene: TRBJ1-5; CDR3nt: TGCGCCAGCAGCCTAGGGACAGGGGTTGGTCAGCCCCAGCATTTT; CDR3aa: CASSLGTGVGQPQHF